Reported below is one TCR beta chain. Sequencing was performed with immunoSEQ multiplex PCR; in TCRdb, only in-frame clones are kept and a portion is missing. Of approximately 280,000 clones in the sample, 80% to 90% are singletons; the top ten hold roughly 11%. The entry originates in a study of blood T cell repertoires in COVID-19. Across the whole study: Whether acute or convalescent, the COVID-19 samples came from the United States, Italy and Spain.

The V and J ends lost 10 bases and 4 bases respectively, with 11 bases between them. Germline V lookup: CDR1 MNHEY, CDR2 SMNVEV (reference sequence). CDR3 size: 13 residues. The sequence was collected from a woman in her seventies with acute or convalescent COVID-19. Material for sequencing was peripheral blood. This sequence joins TRBV27 and TRBJ2-6, with unresolved D. CDR3 bases: TGTGCCACCGCGCCTTGGGGGGCCAACGTCCTGACTTTC. Encoded protein: CATAPWGANVLTF.